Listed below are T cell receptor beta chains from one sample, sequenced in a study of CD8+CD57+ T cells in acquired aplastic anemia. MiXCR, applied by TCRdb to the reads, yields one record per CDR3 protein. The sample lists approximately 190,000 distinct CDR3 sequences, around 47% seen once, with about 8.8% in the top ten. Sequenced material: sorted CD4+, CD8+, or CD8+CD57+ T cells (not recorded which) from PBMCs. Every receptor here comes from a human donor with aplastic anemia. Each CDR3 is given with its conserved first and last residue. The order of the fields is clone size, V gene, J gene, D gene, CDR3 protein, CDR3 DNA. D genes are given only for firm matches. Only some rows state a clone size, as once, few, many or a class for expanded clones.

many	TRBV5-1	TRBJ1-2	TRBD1	CASRPTGDYGYTF	TGCGCCAGCAGACCCACAGGGGACTATGGCTACACCTTC
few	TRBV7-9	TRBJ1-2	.	CASSLEVSNYGYTF	TGTGCCAGCAGCTTAGAGGTCTCAAACTATGGCTACACCTTC
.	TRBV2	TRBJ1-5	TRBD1	CASRPQGSNQPQHF	TGTGCCAGCAGGCCACAGGGGAGTAATCAGCCCCAGCATTTT
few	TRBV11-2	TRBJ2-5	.	CASSSRRLGETQYF	TGTGCCAGCAGCTCCCGTAGGTTAGGAGAGACCCAGTACTTC
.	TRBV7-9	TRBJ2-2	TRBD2	CASSLELAGTGELFF	TGTGCCAGCAGCTTAGAACTAGCGGGAACCGGGGAGCTGTTTTTT
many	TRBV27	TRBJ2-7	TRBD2	CASSWVRTSGIVEQYF	TGTGCCAGCAGTTGGGTCCGGACTAGCGGGATAGTCGAGCAGTACTTC
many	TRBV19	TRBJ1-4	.	CASSRKTSGTNEKLFF	TGTGCCAGTAGTAGGAAAACTTCCGGGACTAATGAAAAACTGTTTTTT
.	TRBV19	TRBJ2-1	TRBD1	CASNQQGPYNEQFF	TGTGCCAGTAATCAACAGGGGCCCTACAATGAGCAGTTCTTC
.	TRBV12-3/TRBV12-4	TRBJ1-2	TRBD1	CASSWDRAGGYTF	TGTGCCAGCAGTTGGGACAGGGCTGGTGGCTACACCTTC
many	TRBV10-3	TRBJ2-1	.	CAISRQEDNEQFF	TGTGCCATCAGTCGGCAGGAGGACAATGAGCAGTTCTTC
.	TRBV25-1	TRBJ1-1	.	CASSTRMNTEALF	TGTGCCAGCAGTACAAGGATGAACACTGAGGCTCTCTTT
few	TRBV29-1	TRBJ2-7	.	CSAVRDEFYEQYF	TGCAGCGCTGTCCGGGACGAATTTTACGAGCAGTACTTC
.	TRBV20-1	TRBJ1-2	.	CSAKVGVDGYTF	TGCAGTGCTAAAGTAGGGGTTGATGGCTACACCTTC
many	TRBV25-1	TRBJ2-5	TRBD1	CASSDPGQGQETQYF	TGTGCCAGCAGTGATCCGGGACAGGGCCAAGAGACCCAGTACTTC
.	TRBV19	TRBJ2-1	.	CASSSQGHYNEQFF	TGTGCCAGTAGTAGTCAGGGACATTACAATGAGCAGTTCTTC
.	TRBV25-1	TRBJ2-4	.	CASSDGNRGQYF	TGTGCCAGCAGTGACGGAAATCGCGGACAGTACTTC
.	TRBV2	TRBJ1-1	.	CASSARRTSSTEAFF	TGTGCCAGCAGTGCGCGTCGAACATCGAGCACTGAAGCTTTCTTT
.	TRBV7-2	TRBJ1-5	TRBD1	CASSYRTGGVQPQHF	TGTGCCAGCAGCTATCGGACAGGGGGGGTTCAGCCCCAGCATTTT
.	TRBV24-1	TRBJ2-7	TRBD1	CALPETGWF	TGTGCCCTCCCAGAGACAGGGTGGTTC
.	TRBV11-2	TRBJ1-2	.	CASSSPGGRSGYTF	TGTGCCAGCAGCTCCCCCGGGGGGCGAAGTGGCTACACCTTC
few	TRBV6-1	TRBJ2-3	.	CASSERGKTSTDTQYF	TGTGCCAGCAGCGAACGGGGGAAAACTAGCACAGATACGCAGTATTTT
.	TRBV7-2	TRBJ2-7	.	CASSNPTGHYEQYF	TGCGCCAGCAGCAACCCGACGGGGCACTACGAGCAGTACTTC
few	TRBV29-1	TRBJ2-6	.	CSVEDRDSGANVLTF	TGCAGCGTTGAAGACAGAGACTCTGGGGCCAACGTCCTGACTTTC
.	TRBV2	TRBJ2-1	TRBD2	CASRGEAGGHEQFF	TGTGCCAGCAGGGGCGAAGCGGGAGGCCATGAGCAGTTCTTC
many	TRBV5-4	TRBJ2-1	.	CASSPQGFGNEQFF	TGTGCCAGCAGCCCGCAGGGGTTCGGGAATGAGCAGTTCTTC
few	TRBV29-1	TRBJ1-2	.	CSVGEDGYGYTF	TGCAGCGTTGGCGAGGACGGTTATGGCTACACCTTC
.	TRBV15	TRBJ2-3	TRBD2	CATSRDPSGAMADTQYF	TGTGCCACCAGCAGAGATCCTAGCGGGGCCATGGCGGATACGCAGTATTTT
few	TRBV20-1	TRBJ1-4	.	CSARRQKLFF	TGCAGTGCTAGGAGACAAAAACTGTTTTTT
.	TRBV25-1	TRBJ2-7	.	CASSDPRLASYEQYF	TGTGCCAGCAGTGACCCCCGGCTAGCCTCCTACGAGCAGTACTTC
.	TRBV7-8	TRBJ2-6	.	CASSGGHPFDSGANVLTF	TGTGCCAGCAGCGGTGGACATCCCTTTGACTCTGGGGCCAACGTCCTGACTTTC
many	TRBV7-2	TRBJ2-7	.	CASRGVSSYEQYF	TGTGCCAGTCGCGGGGTAAGCTCCTACGAGCAGTACTTC
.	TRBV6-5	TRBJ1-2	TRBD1	CASSYSSAGGKWYGYTF	TGTGCCAGCAGTTACTCGTCAGCAGGGGGAAAATGGTATGGCTACACCTTC
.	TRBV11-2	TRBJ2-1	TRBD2	CASSLGTSERNEQFF	TGTGCCAGCAGCTTAGGGACTAGCGAGCGCAATGAGCAGTTCTTC
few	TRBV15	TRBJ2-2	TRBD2	CATSSGLAFTGELFF	TGTGCCACCAGCAGCGGACTAGCGTTCACCGGGGAGCTGTTTTTT
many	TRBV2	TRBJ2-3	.	CASIYYGHTSTDTQYF	TGTGCCAGCATTTATTATGGACATACTAGCACAGATACGCAGTATTTT
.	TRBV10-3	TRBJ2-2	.	CAIQGANTGELFF	TGTGCCATTCAGGGAGCGAACACCGGGGAGCTGTTTTTT
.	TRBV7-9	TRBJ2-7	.	CASSLGQDVEQYF	TGTGCCAGCAGCTTAGGACAGGACGTTGAGCAGTACTTC
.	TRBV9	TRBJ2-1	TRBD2	CASSAPLAGGPDEQFF	TGTGCCAGCAGCGCCCCACTAGCGGGAGGGCCGGATGAGCAGTTCTTC
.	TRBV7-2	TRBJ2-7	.	CASSLRGTTTSEQYF	TGTGCCAGCAGCTTGAGGGGGACTACCACTAGCGAGCAGTACTTC
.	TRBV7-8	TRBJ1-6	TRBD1	CASSFRDRDNSPLHF	TGTGCCAGCAGCTTCCGGGACAGGGATAATTCACCCCTCCACTTT
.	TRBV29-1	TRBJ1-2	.	CSVGANYGYTF	TGCAGCGTTGGTGCTAACTATGGCTACACCTTC
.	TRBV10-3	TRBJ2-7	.	CAISDGQTYEQYF	TGTGCCATCAGTGATGGGCAAACCTACGAGCAGTACTTC
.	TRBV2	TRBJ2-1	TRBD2	CASSGSGRVGSNEQFF	TGTGCCAGCAGTGGAAGCGGGAGGGTAGGGAGCAATGAGCAGTTCTTC
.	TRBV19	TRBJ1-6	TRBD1	CASNIGSRGLNSPLHF	TGTGCCAGTAATATAGGCAGCAGGGGGCTTAATTCACCCCTCCACTTT
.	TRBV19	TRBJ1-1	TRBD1	CASSSQTGVTEAFF	TGTGCCAGTAGTTCGCAGACAGGGGTCACTGAAGCTTTCTTT
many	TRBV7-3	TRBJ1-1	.	CASSPTTVNTEAFF	TGTGCCAGCAGCCCCACGACAGTGAACACTGAAGCTTTCTTT
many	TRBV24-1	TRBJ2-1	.	CATSDLPGRGYNEQFF	TGTGCCACCAGTGATTTGCCGGGGCGGGGCTACAATGAGCAGTTCTTC
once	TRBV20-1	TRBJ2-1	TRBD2	CSARRSSGTGSVHEQFF	TGCAGTGCTAGACGTTCTAGCGGTACTGGATCGGTTCATGAGCAGTTCTTC
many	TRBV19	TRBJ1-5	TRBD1	CASTGTGGAYSNQPQHF	TGTGCCAGTACCGGGACAGGGGGGGCGTATAGCAATCAGCCCCAGCATTTT
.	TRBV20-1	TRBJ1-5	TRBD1	CSAPRGGPGNQPQHF	TGCAGTGCTCCCAGGGGGGGGCCCGGCAATCAGCCCCAGCATTTT
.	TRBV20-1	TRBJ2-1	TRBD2	CSARRGGRVSNEQFF	TGCAGTGCTAGGCGCGGCGGGAGGGTCAGCAATGAGCAGTTCTTC
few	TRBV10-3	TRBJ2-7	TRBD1	CAITSGQEIGEQYF	TGTGCCATCACTTCCGGACAGGAGATCGGCGAGCAGTACTTC
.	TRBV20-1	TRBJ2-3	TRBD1	CSAWTGATTDTQYF	TGCAGTGCTTGGACAGGAGCCACCACAGATACGCAGTATTTT
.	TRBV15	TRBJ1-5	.	CATSRPYSNQPQHF	TGTGCCACCAGCAGACCATATAGCAATCAGCCCCAGCATTTT
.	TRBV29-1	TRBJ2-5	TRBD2	CSVGHRGGPIETQYF	TGCAGCGTTGGTCATCGGGGGGGGCCGATCGAGACCCAGTACTTC